This T cell receptor beta chain originates from a study of cytomegalovirus exposure and HLA in healthy donors. For this clone: The antigen remains unidentified.

Study-level results: Certain indistinguishable V segments, among them TRBV6-2 and TRBV6-3, were excluded.

This PCR relied on a set of 60 Vbeta primers and 13 Jbeta primers. Sequencing used immunoSEQ multiplex PCR; TCRdb keeps in-frame clones, though not all of them. The sample yields 200,000 or so clones, 60% to 80% seen once. V lost 6 bases and J 3 bases, leaving 12 bases between the germline ends. Germline-derived CDR1 and CDR2 are SNHLY and FYNNEI. CDR3 length equals 13 residues. This receptor was taken from a woman under 40 in good health and CMV-seropositive. The sequencing input was PBMCs. This chain connects TRBV2 to TRBJ2-7; D is possibly TRBD2 (6 bases). CDR3 sequence: CASRRTGGYEQYF. Here the CDR3 DNA reads TGTGCCAGCAGGAGGACCGGGGGCTACGAGCAGTACTTC.